The clone carrying this T cell receptor (beta chain) was observed a few times. What it binds is not known. It is likely a read error: a sequence one base away is far more abundant. This CDR3 contains 13 residues. With 5 bases removed from V and 1 base from J, the gap between germline ends came to 8 bases. Per germline, CDR1 MNHEY and CDR2 SMNVEV (reference sequence). Building the TCR beta libraries relied on iRepertoire HTBI primers, and CDR3 regions underwent Arm-PCR. Via MiXCR, TCRdb re-called the multiplex PCR reads, giving one row per CDR3 protein. The table has approximately 400,000 distinct CDR3 sequences, about a fifth seen once. Regarding time point: persistent/refractory GD, antithyroid drugs over 5 years with positive TRAb. PBMC-extracted RNA yielded the TCR library. As a group, patients came from one endocrinology department in Xi'an, China. Staff took about 9.8 milliliters of peripheral blood and put it into EDTA tubes.

The data derive from a study of regulatory T cells in long-lasting Graves disease. General study points: TRBV28, TRBJ1-2 and TRBJ2-5 were segments that persistent disease favored. Persistent Graves' patients showed less TCR diversity than newly diagnosed patients showed.

This chain joins TRBV27 and TRBJ1-1; D perhaps matches TRBD1 (6 bases). The starting material was peripheral blood mononuclear cells (PBMCs), obtained when the disease was refractory, from a patient treated with antithyroid drugs. The receptor's source is a female donor with Graves disease. The CDR3 reads CASSARGNTEAFF. Written as DNA, the CDR3 is TGTGCCAGCAGTGCCAGGGGGAACACTGAAGCTTTCTTT.